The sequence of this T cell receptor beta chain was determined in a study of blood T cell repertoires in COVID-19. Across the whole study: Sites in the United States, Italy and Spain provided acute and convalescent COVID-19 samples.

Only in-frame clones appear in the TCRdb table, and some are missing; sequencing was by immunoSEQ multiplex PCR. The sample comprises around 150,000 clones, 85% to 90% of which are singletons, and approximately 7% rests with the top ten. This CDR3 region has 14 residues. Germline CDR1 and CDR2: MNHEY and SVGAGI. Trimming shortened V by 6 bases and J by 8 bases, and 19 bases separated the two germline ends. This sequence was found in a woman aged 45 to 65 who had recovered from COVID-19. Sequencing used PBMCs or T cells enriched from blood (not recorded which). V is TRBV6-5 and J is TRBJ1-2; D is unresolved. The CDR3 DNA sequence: TGTGCCAGCAGCCTATTCGACGGAGCTAAGGGCTACACCTTC. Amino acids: CASSLFDGAKGYTF.